A single sample gave rise to the 31 T cell receptor beta chains below, sequenced in a study of siplizumab effects on memory and regulatory T cells (dated by TCRdb to about 2019). The receptor library was made with the immunoSEQ multiplex PCR assay. TCRdb limited this immuneACCESS table to in-frame rearrangements with V and J called. A share of clones is missing; checked studies link under half to unresolved V genes, and the rest is unexplained. The sample yields approximately 75,000 clones; roughly 93% were counted once. Roughly 5% of the sample lies in the top ten. What was sequenced was CD8+ T cells sorted from blood. These TCRs come from a human donor in good health.

V is TRBV5-4 and J is TRBJ2-7; 8 nucleotides agree with TRBD2. V lost 7 bases, J lost 0 bases, and 9 bases stayed unmatched. CDR1 and CDR2 from the germline V gene are SGHNT and YYREEE (reference sequence). The CDR3 extends over 15 amino acids. CDR3 sequence reads: CASGWSGGLSYEQYF. CDR3 coding DNA: TGTGCCAGCGGATGGAGCGGGGGCCTCTCCTACGAGCAGTACTTC. Filled out from reference TRBV5-4 and TRBJ2-7, the complete variable domain reads ETGVTQSPTHLIKTRGQQVTLRCSSQSGHNTVSWYQQALGQGPQFIFQYYREEENGRGNFPPRFSGLQFPNYSSELNVNALELDDSALYLCASGWSGGLSYEQYFGPGTRLTVT.

The CDR3 nucleotides are TGTGCCAGCAGCTCGCAAGGCACAGATACGCAGTATTTT. Translation: CASSSQGTDTQYF. The rearrangement uses TRBV7-6 and TRBJ2-3; no firm D call. The CDR3 extends over 13 amino acids. V was clipped by 4 bases and J by 1 base, with 6 bases between them. Germline values: CDR1 SGHVS, CDR2 FNYEAQ.

V usage is TRBV7-3 and J usage is TRBJ1-1; D may be TRBD1 (5 bases). V was trimmed by 2 bases and J by 6 bases, leaving 7 bases between them. From germline, CDR1 is SGHTA and CDR2 FQGTGA. This CDR3 has 12 amino acids. The CDR3 DNA reads as TGTGCCAGCAGCTTAGGGGGACCTGAAGCTTTCTTT. Amino acids: CASSLGGPEAFF.

The rearrangement joins TRBV30 to TRBJ1-3, with D unresolved. The CDR3 consists of 13 residues. The V gene's germline CDR1 is GTSNPN and CDR2 SVGIG (reference sequence). Trimming cost V 2 bases and J 4 bases, with 9 bases left between them. CDR3 loop: CAWSISGGNTIYF. CDR3 sequence (DNA): TGTGCCTGGAGTATCTCTGGGGGAAACACCATATATTTT.

This sequence joins TRBV29-1 and TRBJ1-2, with a weak D call TRBD1 (6 bases). The length of the CDR3 is 14 residues. V lost 7 bases, J lost 3 bases, and 18 bases lay in between. Germline assignment: CDR1 SQVTM and CDR2 ANQGSEA. The CDR3: CSAAGRGGDYGYTF. The CDR3 DNA is TGCAGCGCCGCCGGCAGGGGAGGGGACTATGGCTACACCTTC.

This chain connects TRBV7-9 to TRBJ2-1; D ambiguous. This CDR3 contains 11 residues. Germline loops: CDR1 SEHNR, CDR2 FQNEAQ (reference sequence). V was cut by 4 bases and J by 9 bases, with 7 bases left in between. The CDR3 sequence: CASSSMGEQFF. Written as DNA, the CDR3 is TGTGCCAGCAGCTCTATGGGTGAGCAGTTCTTC.

J is TRBJ2-1 and V is TRBV9; no reliable D call. This CDR3 spans 12 amino acids. Trimming left V 0 bases short and J 10 bases short, with 8 bases between. Germline V gene sequence: CDR1 SGDLS, CDR2 YYNGEE. CDR3 nucleotides: TGTGCCAGCAGCGTAGGGGATGGGGAGCAGTTCTTC. Translating gives CASSVGDGEQFF.

The V call is TRBV30, the J call TRBJ1-2; the match to TRBD1 covers 8 bases. The V gene's germline CDR1 is GTSNPN and CDR2 SVGIG (reference sequence). CDR3 length: 13 residues. V was clipped by 5 bases and J by 4 bases; unmatched bases: 6. This chain's CDR3 is CAWWGQARYGYTF. The CDR3 nucleotides are TGTGCCTGGTGGGGACAGGCTCGCTATGGCTACACCTTC.

Points on this clone: At the DNA level, this CDR3 is encoded by other sequences in the same sample as well. The V and J genes are TRBV10-1 and TRBJ1-2; D is uncertain. Germline-derived CDR1 and CDR2 are WNHNN and SYGVQD (reference sequence). The ends were cut back, 0 bases at V and 3 bases at J, with 5 bases in the middle. The CDR3 is made up of 13 amino acids. The CDR3 region has the DNA TGCGCCAGCAGTGAGTCGTCGGACTATGGCTACACCTTC. This codes for CASSESSDYGYTF.

The V and J genes are TRBV19 and TRBJ1-5; D unresolved. Trimming took off 5 bases at V and 0 bases at J, with 11 bases between the two ends. CDR3 size: 15 residues. Germline CDR1 is LNHDA and CDR2 is SQIVND (reference sequence). Written as DNA, the CDR3 is TGTGCCAGTAGTCTGCGGGCAGCTAGCAATCAGCCCCAGCATTTT. It yields the protein CASSLRAASNQPQHF.

The chain is built from TRBV28 and TRBJ2-7; D may be TRBD1 or TRBD2 (5 bases each). V was shortened by 6 bases and J by 2 bases, with 14 bases between the two germline ends. The CDR3 has 14 amino acids. In germline, CDR1 is MDHEN, CDR2 SYDVKM. CDR3 amino acids: CASRPPQGAYEQYF. CDR3 nucleotides: TGTGCCAGCAGACCCCCCCAGGGAGCCTACGAGCAGTACTTC.

This CDR3 is CASSLGDGQPQHF. In DNA, the CDR3 is TGTGCCAGCAGCTTGGGAGATGGGCAGCCCCAGCATTTT. The rearrangement uses TRBV5-4 and TRBJ1-5; D uncertain. Between the trimmed V and J ends, which lost 0 bases and 7 bases, there was a span of 8 bases. The CDR3 contains 13 residues. The germline V gene has CDR1 SGHNT and CDR2 YYREEE (reference sequence).

V is TRBV5-6 and J is TRBJ2-7; D gene uncertain. The V and J ends lost 1 base and 4 bases respectively, with 9 bases between them. The CDR3 spans 13 residues. Germline CDR1 is SGHDT and CDR2 is YYEEEE. In nucleotides, the CDR3 is TGTGCCAGCAGCTTGACAGAAAGTTACGAGCAGTACTTC. It specifies CASSLTESYEQYF.

CDR3 sequence: CASSQSTGLTEAFF. CDR3 DNA: TGTGCCAGCAGCCAATCAACAGGGTTGACTGAAGCTTTCTTT. This chain joins TRBV7-6 and TRBJ1-1, with a weak D call TRBD1 (6 bases). This CDR3 comprises 14 residues. Germline assignment: CDR1 SGHVS and CDR2 FNYEAQ. The V and J ends lost 5 bases and 5 bases respectively, with 15 bases between them.

The V gene is TRBV27, the J gene TRBJ2-7; the match to TRBD1 covers 9 bases. Germline V gene sequence: CDR1 MNHEY, CDR2 SMNVEV (reference sequence). The V and J ends lost 5 bases and 5 bases, in that order; junction bases with no gene match: 4. CDR3 length: 13 amino acids. The CDR3 here is CASSRQGGHEQYF. CDR3 nucleotides: TGTGCCAGCAGTCGACAGGGGGGGCACGAGCAGTACTTC.

The V gene is TRBV6-1, the J gene TRBJ2-7; tentative D call: TRBD2 (6 bases). The CDR3 extends over 13 amino acids. Trimming cost V 9 bases and J 3 bases, with 15 bases left between them. Germline V gene sequence: CDR1 MNHNS, CDR2 SASEGT. The CDR3 loop reads CASERAPLYEQYF. CDR3 nucleotide sequence: TGTGCCAGTGAGCGGGCGCCACTCTACGAGCAGTACTTC.

This clone was seen only a few times. The gene calls are TRBV28 and TRBJ1-1, with D possibly TRBD1 on 5 matching bases. V was clipped by 0 bases and J by 0 bases, with 14 bases between them. CDR1 is MDHEN, CDR2 SYDVKM, per germline. The CDR3 contains 17 residues. The CDR3 reads CASSLWGTVTMNTEAFF. DNA for the CDR3: TGTGCCAGCAGTTTATGGGGGACTGTCACTATGAACACTGAAGCTTTCTTT.

CDR3 sequence: CASRGTSGTEETQYF. In DNA, the CDR3 is TGTGCCAGCAGGGGTACTAGCGGCACCGAAGAGACCCAGTACTTC. The chain uses TRBV2 and TRBJ2-5, with 8 nucleotides matching TRBD2. The CDR3 sequence is 15 residues long. The V gene end was trimmed by 6 bases and the J gene end by 3 bases; junction bases not matched to a gene: 9. CDR1 and CDR2 from the germline V gene are SNHLY and FYNNEI. Looking up the rest from reference TRBV2 and TRBJ2-5 gives the full variable domain: EPEVTQTPSHQVTQMGQEVILRCVPISNHLYFYWYRQILGQKVEFLVSFYNNEISEKSEIFDDQFSVERPDGSNFTLKIRSTKLEDSAMYFCASRGTSGTEETQYFGPGTRLLVL.

The chain employs TRBV5-6 and TRBJ1-5; D perhaps matches TRBD1 (6 bases). Trimming removed 4 bases at V and 3 bases at J, with 11 bases between. Per germline, CDR1 SGHDT and CDR2 YYEEEE. This CDR3 spans 14 amino acids. CDR3 nucleotides: TGTGCCAGCAGCAGGGGACACCTCAATCAGCCCCAGCATTTT. It codes for CASSRGHLNQPQHF.

The V and J genes are TRBV27 and TRBJ2-7, with TRBD1 identical over 10 bases. CDR1 is MNHEY and CDR2 is SMNVEV in the germline V gene (reference sequence). Trimming cost V 0 bases and J 2 bases; bases outside gene matches: 7. The CDR3 extends over 17 amino acids. CDR3 sequence reads: CASSLSGGQGSAYEQYF. CDR3 sequence (DNA): TGTGCCAGCAGTTTATCGGGGGGACAGGGGTCCGCCTACGAGCAGTACTTC.

The chain recombines TRBV7-9 with TRBJ1-4; 7 positions agree with TRBD1. V lost 4 bases, J lost 8 bases, and 13 bases stayed unmatched. This CDR3 spans 16 amino acids. Germline values: CDR1 SEHNR, CDR2 FQNEAQ (reference sequence). The CDR3 sequence is CASSSLGGTVLEKLFF. The CDR3 coding sequence is TGTGCCAGCAGCTCCCTTGGTGGGACAGTCTTAGAAAAACTGTTTTTT.

The V and J genes are TRBV29-1 and TRBJ1-1, with D possibly being TRBD1 (5 bases). Looked up from germline, CDR1 is SQVTM and CDR2 is ANQGSEA. With 0 bases removed from V and 11 bases from J, the gap between germline ends came to 22 bases. This CDR3 has 15 residues. DNA of the CDR3: TGCAGCGTTGAAGATAGCGAGGTCAGGGTAGGAAAGGCTTTCTTT. This encodes CSVEDSEVRVGKAFF. The variable domain in full, completed from reference TRBV29-1 and TRBJ1-1, reads SAVISQKPSRDICQRGTSLTIQCQVDSQVTMMFWYRQQPGQSLTLIATANQGSEATYESGFVIDKFPISRPNLTFSTLTVSNMSPEDSSIYLCSVEDSEVRVGKAFFGQGTRLTVV.

This clone showed up just once. The chain links TRBV13 to TRBJ2-7, with D hard to call. Germline-derived CDR1 and CDR2 are PRHDT and FYEKMQ (reference sequence). There are 14 residues in the CDR3. V dropped 0 bases and J dropped 0 bases, with 6 bases sitting between them. The DNA of the CDR3 is TGTGCCAGCAGCTTAGGGCGCGTCTCCTACGAGCAGTACTTC. Amino acid sequence: CASSLGRVSYEQYF.

The chain is built from TRBV9 and TRBJ1-1, with D hard to call. Trimming removed 0 bases from V and 5 bases from J, with 17 bases in between. The germline V gene has CDR1 SGDLS and CDR2 YYNGEE. The CDR3 sequence is 16 residues long. Here the CDR3 DNA reads TGTGCCAGCAGCGTAGCTGAGGCAGATTCCGGAACTGAAGCTTTCTTT. It specifies CASSVAEADSGTEAFF.

The CDR3 spells CVRRPDRMYGYTF. The DNA of the CDR3 is TGTGTCAGAAGACCCGACCGGATGTATGGCTACACCTTC. V and J are TRBV7-5 and TRBJ1-2. TRBV7-5 is a recognized pseudogene. The length of the CDR3 is 13 residues.

The chain carries TRBV19 and TRBJ2-1; TRBD1 is a possible D gene (6 bases). The V gene lost 5 bases and the J gene lost 10 bases, with 12 bases spanning the gap. The CDR3 contains 12 residues. Germline V gene data show CDR1 as LNHDA and CDR2 as SQIVND (reference sequence). CDR3 in DNA: TGTGCCAGTAGTCCAGGGGTTAGGGAGCAGTTCTTC. Translated, it gives CASSPGVREQFF.

This clone showed up just once. V is TRBV11-2 and J is TRBJ2-7; 9 positions agree with TRBD1. CDR3 length equals 15 residues. V trimming: 8 bases; J trimming: 1 base; junction bases outside the gene matches: 9. The germline gives CDR1 SGHAT, CDR2 FQNNGV. The CDR3: CASQGPGQGSYEQYF. The CDR3 DNA reads TGTGCCAGCCAAGGCCCGGGACAGGGTTCCTACGAGCAGTACTTC. Filled out from reference TRBV11-2 and TRBJ2-7, the complete variable domain reads EAGVAQSPRYKIIEKRQSVAFWCNPISGHATLYWYQQILGQGPKLLIQFQNNGVVDDSQLPKDRFSAERLKGVDSTLKIQPAKLEDSAVYLCASQGPGQGSYEQYFGPGTRLTVT.

The chain employs TRBV6-1 and TRBJ2-7, with D hard to call. V was clipped by 5 bases and J by 3 bases, with 11 bases between them. This CDR3 has 13 residues. Germline CDR1 reads MNHNS; CDR2 reads SASEGT. CDR3 nucleotides: TGTGCCAGCAGTTGGCAGGAAAACTACGAGCAGTACTTC. This translates into CASSWQENYEQYF.

This clone was seen just once. V is TRBV28 and J is TRBJ2-3; TRBD1 might be the D (5 bases). This CDR3 spans 16 amino acids. Germline V gene lookup returns CDR1 MDHEN and CDR2 SYDVKM. Trimming stripped 3 bases from V and 0 bases from J, with 13 bases between. The CDR3 loop is CASSFLQGLSTDTQYF. Written as DNA, the CDR3 is TGTGCCAGCAGTTTTTTGCAGGGCCTAAGCACAGATACGCAGTATTTT. Full variable domain (outside the CDR3, taken from reference TRBV28 and TRBJ2-3): DVKVTQSSRYLVKRTGEKVFLECVQDMDHENMFWYRQDPGLGLRLIYFSYDVKMKEKGDIPEGYSVSREKKERFSLILESASTNQTSMYLCASSFLQGLSTDTQYFGPGTRLTVL.

The rearrangement uses TRBV6-1 and TRBJ2-7; perhaps TRBD2 as D (6 bases). V was cut by 3 bases and J by 6 bases, with 15 bases left in between. Per the germline V gene, CDR1 is MNHNS and CDR2 is SASEGT. CDR3 length: 14 residues. In DNA form, the CDR3 reads TGTGCCAGCAGTGAGGTTTTCCCGGAGGGCGAGCAGTACTTC. It specifies CASSEVFPEGEQYF.

The V and J genes are TRBV6-5 and TRBJ1-2; 8 nucleotides match TRBD1. This CDR3 has 14 amino acids. Losses at the gene ends were 2 bases for V and 8 bases for J; bases not matched to a gene: 7. In germline, CDR1 is MNHEY, CDR2 SVGAGI. The CDR3, as DNA: TGTGCCAGCAGTTACGGTCAGGGGGCTTGGGGCTACACCTTC. This sequence encodes CASSYGQGAWGYTF.